This TCR beta chain was recovered during a study of beta chain features in type 1 diabetes. Overall study: The examined sorted cells totaled 110 million or so across samples.

Every bit of the isolated RNA underwent reverse transcription, so sequencing read expressed TCRB transcripts. Assay: immunoSEQ multiplex PCR; the TCRdb copy retains only in-frame clones and omits some. Of under 300,000 clones in the sample, 8% are singletons; the top ten hold more than 0.9%. Findings and limits, study-wide: VDJ junctions sequenced from type 1 diabetes patients showed fewer insertions and more deletions. Among all four CD4+ subsets, Type 1 diabetes patients had TCRB CDR3s that were moderately but significantly shorter.

This clone occurred a few times. Its antigen is currently unknown. Trimming took 5 bases from V and 2 from J, leaving 15 bases between them. Looked up from germline, CDR1 is SQVTM and CDR2 is ANQGSEA. The CDR3 has 14 amino acids. The clonotype originates from a woman younger than 35 in good health. What was sequenced was central memory CD4+ T cells from blood. This rearrangement joins TRBV29-1 to TRBJ1-2; D call uncertain. The CDR3 nucleotides are TGCAGCGTTTTCGGTAGTACGGTAAACTATGGCTACACCTTC. This encodes CSVFGSTVNYGYTF.